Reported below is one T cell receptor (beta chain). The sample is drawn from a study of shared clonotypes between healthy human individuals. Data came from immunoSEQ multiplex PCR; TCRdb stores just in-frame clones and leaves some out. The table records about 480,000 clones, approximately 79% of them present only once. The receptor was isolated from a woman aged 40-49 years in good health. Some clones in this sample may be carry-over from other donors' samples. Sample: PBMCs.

In nucleotides, the CDR3 is TGTGCCAGCTCACCAACGACAGGGGGCCGGGATCAGCCCCAGCATTTT. This encodes CASSPTTGGRDQPQHF. V usage is TRBV18 and J usage is TRBJ1-5; 10 nucleotides agree with TRBD1. Germline values: CDR1 KGHSH, CDR2 LQKENI. Trimming removed 2 bases from V and 5 bases from J; junction bases left unmatched: 6. This CDR3 region has 16 residues. The complete variable domain, with remaining parts taken from reference TRBV18 and TRBJ1-5, reads NAGVMQNPRHLVRRRGQEARLRCSPMKGHSHVYWYRQLPEEGLKFMVYLQKENIIDESGMPKERFSAEFPKEGPSILRIQQVVRGDSAAYFCASSPTTGGRDQPQHFGDGTRLSIL.